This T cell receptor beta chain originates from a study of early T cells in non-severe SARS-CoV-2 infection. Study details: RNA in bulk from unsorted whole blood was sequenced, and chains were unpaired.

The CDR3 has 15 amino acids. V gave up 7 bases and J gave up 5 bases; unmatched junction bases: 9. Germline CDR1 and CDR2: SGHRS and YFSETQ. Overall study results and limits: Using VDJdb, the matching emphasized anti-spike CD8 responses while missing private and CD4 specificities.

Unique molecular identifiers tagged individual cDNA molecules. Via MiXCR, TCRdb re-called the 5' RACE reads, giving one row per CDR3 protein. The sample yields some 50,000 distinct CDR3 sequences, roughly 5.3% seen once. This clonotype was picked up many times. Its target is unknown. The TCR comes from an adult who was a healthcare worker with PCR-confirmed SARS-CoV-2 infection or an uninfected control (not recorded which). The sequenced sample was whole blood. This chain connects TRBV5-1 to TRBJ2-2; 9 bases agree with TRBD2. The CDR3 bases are TGCGCCAGCGCCGGGACTAGCACCCATACCGGGGAGCTGTTTTTT. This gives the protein CASAGTSTHTGELFF.